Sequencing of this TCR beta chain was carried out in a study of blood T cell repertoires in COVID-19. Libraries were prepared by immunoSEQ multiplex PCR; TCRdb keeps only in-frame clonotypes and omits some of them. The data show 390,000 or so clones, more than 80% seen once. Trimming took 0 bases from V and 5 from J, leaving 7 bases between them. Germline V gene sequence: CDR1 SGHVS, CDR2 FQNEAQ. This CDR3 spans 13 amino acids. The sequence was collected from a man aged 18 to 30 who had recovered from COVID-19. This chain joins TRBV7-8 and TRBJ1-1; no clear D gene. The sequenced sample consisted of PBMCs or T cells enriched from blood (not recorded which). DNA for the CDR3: TGTGCCAGCAGCTTAGCGCGCGGGACTGAAGCTTTCTTT. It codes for CASSLARGTEAFF.